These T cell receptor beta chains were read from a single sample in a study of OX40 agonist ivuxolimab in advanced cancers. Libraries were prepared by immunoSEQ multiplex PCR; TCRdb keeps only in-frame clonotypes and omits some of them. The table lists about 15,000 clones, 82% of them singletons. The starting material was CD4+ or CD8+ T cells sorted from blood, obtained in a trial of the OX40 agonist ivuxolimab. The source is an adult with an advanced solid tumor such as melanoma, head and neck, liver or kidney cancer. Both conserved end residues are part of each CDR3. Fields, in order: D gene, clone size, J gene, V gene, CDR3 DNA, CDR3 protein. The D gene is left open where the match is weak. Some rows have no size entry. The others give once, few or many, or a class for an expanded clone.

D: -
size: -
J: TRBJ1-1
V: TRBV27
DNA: TGTGCCAGCAGTCCTGGGTTAGGGAACACTGAAGCTTTCTTT
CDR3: CASSPGLGNTEAFF

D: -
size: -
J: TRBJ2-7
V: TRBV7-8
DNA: TGTGCCAGCAGCTTATTAGGGGGTACAACCCCCTACGAGCAGTACTTC
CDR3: CASSLLGGTTPYEQYF

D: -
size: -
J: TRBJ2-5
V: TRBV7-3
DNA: TGTGCCAGCAGCCGAGCTGCAGTAGGGGAGACCCAGTACTTC
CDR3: CASSRAAVGETQYF

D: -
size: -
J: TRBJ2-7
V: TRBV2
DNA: TGTGCCAGCAAGCCAGTAACATACGAGCAGTACTTC
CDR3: CASKPVTYEQYF

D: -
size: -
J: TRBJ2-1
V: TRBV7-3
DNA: TGTGCCAGCAGCTTAAAATCGTACAATGAGCAGTTCTTC
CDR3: CASSLKSYNEQFF

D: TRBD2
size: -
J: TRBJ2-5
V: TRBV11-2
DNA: TGTGCCAGCAGCTTAGGACTAGCGGGGCAGGAGACCCAGTACTTC
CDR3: CASSLGLAGQETQYF

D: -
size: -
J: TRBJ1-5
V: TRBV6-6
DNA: TGTGCCAGCAGTTATGAAGGGAGCAATCAGCCCCAGCATTTT
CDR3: CASSYEGSNQPQHF

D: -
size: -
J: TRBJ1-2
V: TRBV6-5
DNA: TGTGCCAGCAGTTACGGCAGGGTTGATGGCTACACCTTC
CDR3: CASSYGRVDGYTF

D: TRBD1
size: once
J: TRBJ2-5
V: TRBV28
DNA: TGTGCCAGCAGTATCGACAGGGGTCGCGAGACCCAGTACTTC
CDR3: CASSIDRGRETQYF

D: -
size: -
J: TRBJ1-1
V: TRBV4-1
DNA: TGCGCCAGCAGCCAAGGGACCCGCCGGACTGAAGCTTTCTTT
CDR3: CASSQGTRRTEAFF

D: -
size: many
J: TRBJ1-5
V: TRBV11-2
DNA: TGTGCCAGCAGCTTAGGGGCGGGCAATCAGCCCCAGCATTTT
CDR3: CASSLGAGNQPQHF

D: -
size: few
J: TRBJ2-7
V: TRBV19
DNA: TGTGCCAGTACCCACCCCCGGGTAGGGCTTTACGAGCAGTACTTC
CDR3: CASTHPRVGLYEQYF

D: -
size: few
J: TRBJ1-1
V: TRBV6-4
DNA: TGTGCCAGCAGCGAAACAGAAAACACTGAAGCTTTCTTT
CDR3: CASSETENTEAFF

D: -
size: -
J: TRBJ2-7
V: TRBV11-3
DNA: TGTGCCAGCAGCTTGGGTCCCTCCTACGAGCAGTACTTC
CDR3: CASSLGPSYEQYF

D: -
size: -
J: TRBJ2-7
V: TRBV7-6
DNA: TGTGCCAGCAGCTTAGTGGAGGGCGAGCAGTACTTC
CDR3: CASSLVEGEQYF

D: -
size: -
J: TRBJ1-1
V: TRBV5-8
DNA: TGTGCCAGCAGCTTGTCTACTGAAGCTTTCTTT
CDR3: CASSLSTEAFF

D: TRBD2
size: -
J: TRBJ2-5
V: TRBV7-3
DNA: TGTGCCAGCAGCTTAACTGGGGCGGGAGGGAGGCAAGAGACCCAGTACTTC
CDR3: CASSLTGAGGRQETQYF

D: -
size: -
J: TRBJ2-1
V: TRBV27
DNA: TGTGCCAGCAGTTTATCGTCGGCGGAGGAACTCTACAATGAGCAGTTCTTC
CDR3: CASSLSSAEELYNEQFF

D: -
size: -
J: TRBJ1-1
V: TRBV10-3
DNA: TGTGCCATCAGTGAAGGCAGACGGGCAGCGAACACTGAAGCTTTCTTT
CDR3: CAISEGRRAANTEAFF

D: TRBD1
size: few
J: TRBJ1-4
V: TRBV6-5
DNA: TGTGCCAGCAGTTACTCGACAGGGGGAAAACTGTTTTTT
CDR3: CASSYSTGGKLFF

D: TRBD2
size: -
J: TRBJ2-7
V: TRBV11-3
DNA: TGTGCCAGCGGTGCCTTAGCGGGAGGTAGAAACGAGCAGTACTTC
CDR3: CASGALAGGRNEQYF

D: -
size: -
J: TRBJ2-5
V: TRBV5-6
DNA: TGTGCCAGCAGCCCCGCTTTGGATGAGACCCAGTACTTC
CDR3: CASSPALDETQYF

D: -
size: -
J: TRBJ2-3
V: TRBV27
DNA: TGTGCCAGCAGTGTTTGGGACAGCACAGATACGCAGTATTTT
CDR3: CASSVWDSTDTQYF

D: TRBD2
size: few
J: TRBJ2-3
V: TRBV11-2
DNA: TGTGCCAGCAGCTTAGAGTTTCAGCGGGGAGAGCGAGATACGCAGTATTTT
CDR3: CASSLEFQRGERDTQYF

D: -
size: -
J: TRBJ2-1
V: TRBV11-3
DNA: TGTGCCAGCAGCCCACGTCGGCGGGGCAATGAGCAGTTCTTC
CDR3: CASSPRRRGNEQFF

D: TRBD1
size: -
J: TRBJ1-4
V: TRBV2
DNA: TGTGCCAGCAGTGCCCTGCAGGGGGAGCAATTTTTT
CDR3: CASSALQGEQFF

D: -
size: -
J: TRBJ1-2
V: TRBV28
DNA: TGTGCCAGCACCACGAGAACCAGGGGTAACGTCTTGGGCTACACCTTC
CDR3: CASTTRTRGNVLGYTF

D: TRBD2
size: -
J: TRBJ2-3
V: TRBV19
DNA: TGTGCCAGTAGTATGATTAGCGGGAGAGATACGCAGTATTTT
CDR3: CASSMISGRDTQYF

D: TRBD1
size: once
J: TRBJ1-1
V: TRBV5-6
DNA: TGTGCCAGCAGCTTGGTTTCCGGGACAGGGAGATTCATGAACACTGAAGCTTTCTTT
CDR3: CASSLVSGTGRFMNTEAFF

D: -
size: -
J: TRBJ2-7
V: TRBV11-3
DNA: TGTGCCAGCAGCGCGGGGACAGAGCAGTACTTC
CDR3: CASSAGTEQYF

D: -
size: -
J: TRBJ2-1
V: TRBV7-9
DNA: TGTGCCAGCAGCTGGTCAGGGATCCACAATGAGCAGTTCTTC
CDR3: CASSWSGIHNEQFF

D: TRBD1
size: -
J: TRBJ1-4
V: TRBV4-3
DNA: TGCGCCAGCAGCCAATCCCCGGGACAGATTAATGAAAAACTGTTTTTT
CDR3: CASSQSPGQINEKLFF

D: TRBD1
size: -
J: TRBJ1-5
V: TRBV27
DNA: TGTGCCAGCAGTTCCACAGGGGGCAATCAGCCCCAGCATTTT
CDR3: CASSSTGGNQPQHF

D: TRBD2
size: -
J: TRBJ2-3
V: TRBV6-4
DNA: TGTGCCAGCAGTGTTAGCGGGGGCACAGATACGCAGTATTTT
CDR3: CASSVSGGTDTQYF

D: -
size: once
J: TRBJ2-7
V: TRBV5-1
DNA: TGCGCCAGCAGCTTCGAGGAACGTTCCTACGAGCAGTACTTC
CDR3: CASSFEERSYEQYF

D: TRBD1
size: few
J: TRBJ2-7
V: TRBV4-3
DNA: TGCGCCAGCAGCTTAACCGGGACAGGGAGGTACGAGCAGTACTTC
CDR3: CASSLTGTGRYEQYF

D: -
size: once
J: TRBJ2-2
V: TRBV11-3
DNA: TGTGCCAGCAGCCTAAGGGGTCCCGGGGAGCTGTTTTTT
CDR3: CASSLRGPGELFF

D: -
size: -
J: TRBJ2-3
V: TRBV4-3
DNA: TGCGCCAGCAGCCTATCGGGTGGGGGCCCAGATACGCAGTATTTT
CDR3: CASSLSGGGPDTQYF

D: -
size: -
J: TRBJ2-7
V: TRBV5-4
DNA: TGTGCCAGCAGCTTCAGGGTTGGCTACGAGCAGTACTTC
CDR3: CASSFRVGYEQYF